These T cell receptor beta chains were read from a single sample in a study of shared clonotypes between healthy human individuals. Assay used: immunoSEQ multiplex PCR; TCRdb lists only in-frame clones, some missing. Among roughly 1,100,000 clones, around four fifths were seen once, and the ten largest hold approximately 1.5%. Material: memory CD4+ T cells sorted from blood. The receptor source for this set is a man between 18 and 35 years old in good health. CDR3s include the opening cysteine and the closing phenylalanine or tryptophan. The D gene is left open where the match is weak. Some rows have no size entry. The others give once, few or many, or a class for an expanded clone.

CDR3aa,CDR3nt,v_gene,j_gene,abundance,d_gene
CASSLDWRTGALGYTF,TGTGCCAGCAGCTTAGATTGGCGGACAGGGGCCCTTGGCTACACCTTC,TRBV11-2,TRBJ1-2,once,TRBD1
CSARAADTQYF,TGCAGTGCTAGAGCAGCAGATACGCAGTATTTT,TRBV20-1,TRBJ2-3,.,.
CASMGQNYGYTF,TGTGCCAGCATGGGACAAAACTATGGCTACACCTTC,TRBV9,TRBJ1-2,.,.
CASSPIAGITDTQYF,TGTGCCAGCAGTCCTATAGCGGGGATCACAGATACGCAGTATTTT,TRBV2,TRBJ2-3,.,TRBD2
CAWGRTPSYGYTF,TGTGCCTGGGGCCGAACCCCTTCCTATGGCTACACCTTC,TRBV30,TRBJ1-2,.,.
CASSLGTSGSGGDEQFF,TGTGCCAGCAGCTTAGGTACTAGCGGAAGCGGCGGGGATGAGCAGTTCTTC,TRBV11-2,TRBJ2-1,.,TRBD2
CATSGRFGQGSGNTIYF,TGTGCCACCAGCGGACGTTTTGGGCAGGGGTCTGGAAACACCATATATTTT,TRBV15,TRBJ1-3,.,.
CARSLGGICADTQYF,TGTGCCAGAAGCTTAGGTGGGATTTGCGCAGATACGCAGTATTTT,TRBV7-5,TRBJ2-3,.,.
CASRDRVRKTQYF,TGTGCCAGCCGGGACAGGGTCAGAAAGACCCAGTACTTC,TRBV27,TRBJ2-5,.,TRBD1
CASSYFGGESEQYF,TGTGCCAGCAGTTACTTTGGGGGCGAAAGCGAGCAGTACTTC,TRBV6-6,TRBJ2-7,.,.
CASSSLVRGGQYF,TGTGCCAGCAGTTCCCTCGTTCGAGGGGGCCAGTACTTC,TRBV5-8,TRBJ2-5,.,.
CASGRNPLGEQYF,TGTGCCAGCGGCCGTAATCCCCTTGGCGAGCAGTACTTC,TRBV2,TRBJ2-7,.,.
CASSVAGRVGGQETQYF,TGTGCCAGCAGCGTAGCAGGGAGAGTGGGGGGTCAAGAGACCCAGTACTTC,TRBV9,TRBJ2-5,.,.
CASRMFPSATGANVLTF,TGCGCCAGCCGGATGTTCCCCTCAGCGACGGGGGCCAACGTCCTGACTTTC,TRBV5-1,TRBJ2-6,.,.
CASSLYAGSGNTIYF,TGTGCCAGCAGCTTGTACGCAGGATCTGGAAACACCATATATTTT,TRBV5-4,TRBJ1-3,.,.
CASSVGTGGTDTQYF,TGTGCCAGCAGTGTCGGGACAGGGGGCACAGATACGCAGTATTTT,TRBV25-1,TRBJ2-3,many,TRBD1
CASSSPNSGNTIYF,TGTGCCAGTAGCAGTCCTAACTCTGGAAACACCATATATTTT,TRBV19,TRBJ1-3,once,.
CAISESTGAPSNEKLFF,TGTGCCATCAGTGAGTCGACAGGGGCCCCATCTAATGAAAAACTGTTTTTT,TRBV10-3,TRBJ1-4,.,TRBD1
CASSNRDRVGEQYF,TGTGCCAGCAGCAACCGGGACAGGGTTGGCGAGCAGTACTTC,TRBV7-2,TRBJ2-7,.,TRBD1
CASSPGDSRYEKLFF,TGTGCCAGCAGCCCCGGGGACAGTAGATATGAAAAACTGTTTTTT,TRBV7-9,TRBJ1-4,.,TRBD1
CASSAPGITNEQFF,TGTGCCAGTAGCGCCCCAGGGATTACCAATGAGCAGTTCTTC,TRBV19,TRBJ2-1,.,.
CASSYGDRELDTQYF,TGCGCCAGCAGCTACGGGGACAGGGAGTTAGATACGCAGTATTTT,TRBV5-1,TRBJ2-3,.,TRBD1
CASSLLPQAGTDTQYF,TGCGCCAGCAGCTTGTTACCGCAGGCCGGCACAGATACGCAGTATTTT,TRBV5-1,TRBJ2-3,.,.
CASRTRQTEAFF,TGTGCCAGCAGAACCCGACAGACTGAAGCTTTCTTT,TRBV6-5,TRBJ1-1,.,.
CASSVSGGKGEKLFF,TGTGCCAGCAGTGTCTCAGGGGGCAAGGGTGAAAAACTGTTTTTT,TRBV27,TRBJ1-4,.,TRBD1
CASSNLGQAAEAFF,TGTGCCAGTAGTAACCTAGGACAGGCGGCTGAAGCTTTCTTT,TRBV19,TRBJ1-1,.,TRBD1
CASSLGNSHEQYF,TGTGCCAGCAGCTTAGGGAACAGCCACGAGCAGTACTTC,TRBV11-2,TRBJ2-7,.,.
CASSQGGGGDPREQFF,TGCGCCAGCAGCCAAGGGGGCGGGGGGGATCCGCGTGAGCAGTTCTTC,TRBV4-1,TRBJ2-1,.,TRBD2
CAISPGGQQINYGYTF,TGTGCCATCAGCCCGGGGGGACAGCAGATTAACTATGGCTACACCTTC,TRBV10-3,TRBJ1-2,.,TRBD1
CAWSPGTGRFYGYTF,TGTGCCTGGAGCCCCGGGACAGGGAGATTTTATGGCTACACCTTC,TRBV30,TRBJ1-2,.,TRBD1
CAISESSLAKNIQYF,TGTGCCATCAGTGAGTCGTCACTAGCCAAAAACATTCAGTACTTC,TRBV10-3,TRBJ2-4,few,.
CASSLLGDWSSYNEQFF,TGCGCCAGCAGCTTGTTGGGGGACTGGAGCTCCTACAATGAGCAGTTCTTC,TRBV5-1,TRBJ2-1,once,.
CASKEWGRVTDTQYF,TGTGCCAGCAAAGAATGGGGGAGGGTCACAGATACGCAGTATTTT,TRBV5-6,TRBJ2-3,.,TRBD2
CASSIEGQGDQPQHF,TGTGCCAGCAGCATAGAGGGACAGGGTGATCAGCCCCAGCATTTT,TRBV7-8,TRBJ1-5,many,TRBD1
CASSLLAVHPYEQYF,TGTGCCAGCAGCCTCCTAGCGGTCCACCCCTACGAGCAGTACTTC,TRBV11-1,TRBJ2-7,few,TRBD2
CASSWTGTANTEAFF,TGTGCCAGCAGCTGGACCGGGACAGCGAACACTGAAGCTTTCTTT,TRBV7-9,TRBJ1-1,.,TRBD1
CASSFQGATNEKLFF,TGTGCCAGCAGCTTTCAGGGGGCTACTAATGAAAAACTGTTTTTT,TRBV7-2,TRBJ1-4,.,TRBD1
CAWMEGNGYTF,TGTGCCTGGATGGAGGGGAATGGCTACACCTTC,TRBV30,TRBJ1-2,.,.
CASSRESYGYTF,TGTGCCAGCAGCCGCGAAAGCTATGGCTACACCTTC,TRBV7-9,TRBJ1-2,.,.
CASLTAAKSYEQYF,TGTGCCAGCTTGACAGCGGCTAAGTCCTACGAGCAGTACTTC,TRBV5-6,TRBJ2-7,.,.
CASSSRTSGGTDTQYF,TGTGCCAGCAGTTCCAGGACTAGCGGGGGCACAGATACGCAGTATTTT,TRBV27,TRBJ2-3,.,TRBD2
CASSLSQAYGYTF,TGCGCCAGCAGCTTGAGCCAAGCCTATGGCTACACCTTC,TRBV5-1,TRBJ1-2,.,.
CASSSDSREKLFF,TGTGCCAGCAGCTCCGACAGCCGTGAAAAACTGTTTTTT,TRBV5-8,TRBJ1-4,once,.
CASSNREETQYF,TGTGCCAGCAGCAACAGGGAAGAGACCCAGTACTTC,TRBV21-1,TRBJ2-5,.,.
CASSPGTGLGYGYTF,TGTGCCAGCAGCCCTGGGACAGGGCTCGGCTATGGCTACACCTTC,TRBV7-9,TRBJ1-2,.,TRBD1
CASSLLDTEAFF,TGTGCCAGCAGCTTGTTGGACACTGAAGCTTTCTTT,TRBV28,TRBJ1-1,.,.
CASSYQGRETQYF,TGTGCCAGCAGTTACCAGGGTCGGGAGACCCAGTACTTC,TRBV6-5,TRBJ2-5,.,.